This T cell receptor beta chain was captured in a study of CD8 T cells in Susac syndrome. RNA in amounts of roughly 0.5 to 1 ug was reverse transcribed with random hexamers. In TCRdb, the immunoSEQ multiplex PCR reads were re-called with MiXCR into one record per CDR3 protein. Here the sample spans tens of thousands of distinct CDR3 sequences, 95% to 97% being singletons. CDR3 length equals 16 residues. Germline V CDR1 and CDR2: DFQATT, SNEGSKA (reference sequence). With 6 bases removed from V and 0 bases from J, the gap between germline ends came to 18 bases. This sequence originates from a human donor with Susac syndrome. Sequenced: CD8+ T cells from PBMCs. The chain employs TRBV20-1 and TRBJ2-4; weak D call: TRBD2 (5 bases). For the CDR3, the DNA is TGCAGTGCCAAGAGAGGGATCAGACTAGCCAAAAACATTCAGTACTTC. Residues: CSAKRGIRLAKNIQYF.